The entry below describes one TCR beta chain. Generated by immunoSEQ multiplex PCR, the TCRdb table keeps only in-frame clones and is missing some. The repertoire holds fewer than 350,000 clones, roughly nine tenths seen once, with around 5.8% in the top ten. The data are from a study of blood T cell repertoires in COVID-19. CDR1 SGHAT and CDR2 FQNNGV come from the germline V gene. CDR3 size: 16 residues. The trim removed 4 bases at V and 10 bases at J, leaving 16 bases unmatched. The chain couples TRBV11-2 to TRBJ2-1, with 7 bases lining up with TRBD2. This sequence originates from a middle-aged woman who had recovered from COVID-19. The material sequenced was PBMCs or T cells enriched from blood (not recorded which). DNA of the CDR3: TGTGCCAGCAGCTCCCGTATCCTAGCGGAAACACCGGAGCAGTTCTTC. Its translation: CASSSRILAETPEQFF. The full variable domain, rest sourced from reference TRBV11-2 and TRBJ2-1, is EAGVAQSPRYKIIEKRQSVAFWCNPISGHATLYWYQQILGQGPKLLIQFQNNGVVDDSQLPKDRFSAERLKGVDSTLKIQPAKLEDSAVYLCASSSRILAETPEQFFGPGTRLTVL.